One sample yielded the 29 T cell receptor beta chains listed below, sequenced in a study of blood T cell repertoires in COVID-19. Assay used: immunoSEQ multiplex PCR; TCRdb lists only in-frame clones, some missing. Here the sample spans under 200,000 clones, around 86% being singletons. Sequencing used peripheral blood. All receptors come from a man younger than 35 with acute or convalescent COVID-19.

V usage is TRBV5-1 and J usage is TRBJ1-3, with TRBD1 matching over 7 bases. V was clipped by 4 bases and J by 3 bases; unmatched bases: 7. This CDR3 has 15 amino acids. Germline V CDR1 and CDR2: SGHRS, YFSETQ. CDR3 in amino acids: CASSLTGTDGNTIYF. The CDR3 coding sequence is TGCGCCAGCAGCCTTACGGGGACAGATGGAAACACCATATATTTT.

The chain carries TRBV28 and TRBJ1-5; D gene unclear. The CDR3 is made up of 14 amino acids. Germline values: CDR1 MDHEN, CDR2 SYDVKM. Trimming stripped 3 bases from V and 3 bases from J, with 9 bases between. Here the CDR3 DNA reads TGTGCCAGCAGTTTCCTCCTTAACAATCAGCCCCAGCATTTT. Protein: CASSFLLNNQPQHF.

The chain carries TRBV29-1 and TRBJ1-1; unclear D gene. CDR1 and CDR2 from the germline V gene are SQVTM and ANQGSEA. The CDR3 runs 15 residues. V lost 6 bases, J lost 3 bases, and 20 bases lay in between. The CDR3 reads CSVLFHGNRDTEAFF. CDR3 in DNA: TGCAGCGTACTGTTTCACGGTAATCGGGACACTGAAGCTTTCTTT. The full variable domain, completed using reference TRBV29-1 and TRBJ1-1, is SAVISQKPSRDICQRGTSLTIQCQVDSQVTMMFWYRQQPGQSLTLIATANQGSEATYESGFVIDKFPISRPNLTFSTLTVSNMSPEDSSIYLCSVLFHGNRDTEAFFGQGTRLTVV.

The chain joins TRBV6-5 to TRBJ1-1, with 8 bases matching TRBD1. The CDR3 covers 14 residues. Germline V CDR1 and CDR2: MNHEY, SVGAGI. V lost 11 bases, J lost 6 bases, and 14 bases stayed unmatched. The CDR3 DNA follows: TGTGCCTGCATGGGGGGCAGGGGGCTTTCTGAAGCTTTCTTT. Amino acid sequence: CACMGGRGLSEAFF.

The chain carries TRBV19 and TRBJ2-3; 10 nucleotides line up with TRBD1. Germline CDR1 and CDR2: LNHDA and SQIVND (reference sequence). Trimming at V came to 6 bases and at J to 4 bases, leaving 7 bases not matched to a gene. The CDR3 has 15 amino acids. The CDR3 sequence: CASSPGTGVADTQYF. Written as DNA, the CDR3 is TGTGCCAGTAGCCCCGGGACAGGGGTGGCAGATACGCAGTATTTT.

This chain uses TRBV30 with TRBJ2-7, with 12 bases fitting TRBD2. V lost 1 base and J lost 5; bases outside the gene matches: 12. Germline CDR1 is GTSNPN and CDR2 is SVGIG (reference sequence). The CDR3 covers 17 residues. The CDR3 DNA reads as TGTGCCTGGAGTGGACGGACTAGCGGGGATTTTCCCCACGAGCAGTACTTC. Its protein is CAWSGRTSGDFPHEQYF.

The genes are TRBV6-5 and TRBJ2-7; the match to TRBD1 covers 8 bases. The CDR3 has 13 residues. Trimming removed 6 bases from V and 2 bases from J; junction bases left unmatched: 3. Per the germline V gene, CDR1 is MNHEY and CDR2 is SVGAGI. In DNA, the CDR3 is TGTGCCAGCAGCCGACAGGGGCCCTACGAGCAGTACGTC. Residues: CASSRQGPYEQYV.

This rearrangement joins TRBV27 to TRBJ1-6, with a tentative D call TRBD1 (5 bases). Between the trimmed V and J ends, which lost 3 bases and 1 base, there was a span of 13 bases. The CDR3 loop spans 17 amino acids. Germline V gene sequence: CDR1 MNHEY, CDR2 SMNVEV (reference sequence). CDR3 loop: CASSLAWGGSYNSPLHF. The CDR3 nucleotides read TGTGCCAGCAGTTTGGCTTGGGGGGGGTCCTATAATTCACCCCTCCACTTT.

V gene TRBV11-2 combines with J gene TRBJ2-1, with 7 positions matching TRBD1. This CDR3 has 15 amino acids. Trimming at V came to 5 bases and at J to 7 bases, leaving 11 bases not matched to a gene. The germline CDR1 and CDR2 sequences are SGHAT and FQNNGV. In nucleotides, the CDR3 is TGTGCCAGCAGCCCAGGGGGTACGACATGGAATGAGCAGTTCTTC. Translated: CASSPGGTTWNEQFF.

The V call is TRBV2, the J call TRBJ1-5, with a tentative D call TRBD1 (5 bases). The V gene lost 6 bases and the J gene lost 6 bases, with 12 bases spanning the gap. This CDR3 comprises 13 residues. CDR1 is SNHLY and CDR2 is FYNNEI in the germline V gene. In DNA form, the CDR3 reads TGTGCCAGCAGAACCAATCAGGGTCAGCCCCAGCATTTT. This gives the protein CASRTNQGQPQHF.

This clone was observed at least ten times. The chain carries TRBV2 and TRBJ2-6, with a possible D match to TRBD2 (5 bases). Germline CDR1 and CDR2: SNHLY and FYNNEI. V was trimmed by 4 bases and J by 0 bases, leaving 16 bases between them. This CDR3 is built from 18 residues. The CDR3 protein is CASSAGLLWLSGANVLTF. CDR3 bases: TGTGCCAGCAGTGCCGGACTCCTGTGGCTCTCTGGGGCCAACGTCCTGACTTTC.

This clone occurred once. The CDR3 DNA sequence: TGTGCCAGCTCACCTAATCCCCAGGGAGAGCAGTACGTC. Translating it yields CASSPNPQGEQYV. The chain uses TRBV18 and TRBJ2-7, with D maybe TRBD1 (5 bases). The germline V and J ends were trimmed by 3 bases and 7 bases, with 13 bases remaining between them. The CDR3 loop spans 13 amino acids. The germline V gene encodes CDR1 KGHSH and CDR2 LQKENI.

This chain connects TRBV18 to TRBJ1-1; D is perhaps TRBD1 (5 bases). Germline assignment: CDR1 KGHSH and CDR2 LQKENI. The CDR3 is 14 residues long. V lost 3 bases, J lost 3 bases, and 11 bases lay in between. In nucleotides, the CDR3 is TGTGCCAGCTCACCCATCGGGGGTGACACTGAAGCTTTCTTT. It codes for CASSPIGGDTEAFF.

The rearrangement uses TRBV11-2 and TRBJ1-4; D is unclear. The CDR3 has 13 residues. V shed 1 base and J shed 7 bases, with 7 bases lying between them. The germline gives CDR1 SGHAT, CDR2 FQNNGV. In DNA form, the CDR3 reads TGTGCCAGCAGCTTAGTCTCGGGTGAAAAACTGTTTTTT. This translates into CASSLVSGEKLFF.

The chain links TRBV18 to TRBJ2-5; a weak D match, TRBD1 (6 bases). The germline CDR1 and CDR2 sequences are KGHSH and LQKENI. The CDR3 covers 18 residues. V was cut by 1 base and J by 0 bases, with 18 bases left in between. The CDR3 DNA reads TGTGCCAGCTCACCACTCCTATTCTCTGGACAGTACCAAGAGACCCAGTACTTC. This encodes CASSPLLFSGQYQETQYF. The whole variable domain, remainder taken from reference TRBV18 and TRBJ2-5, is NAGVMQNPRHLVRRRGQEARLRCSPMKGHSHVYWYRQLPEEGLKFMVYLQKENIIDESGMPKERFSAEFPKEGPSILRIQQVVRGDSAAYFCASSPLLFSGQYQETQYFGPGTRLLVL.

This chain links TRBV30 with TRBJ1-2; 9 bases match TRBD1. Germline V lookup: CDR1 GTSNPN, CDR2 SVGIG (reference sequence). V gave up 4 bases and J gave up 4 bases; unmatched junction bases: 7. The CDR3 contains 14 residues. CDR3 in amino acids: CAWITGGASYGYTF. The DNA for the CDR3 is TGTGCCTGGATTACAGGGGGCGCATCCTATGGCTACACCTTC.

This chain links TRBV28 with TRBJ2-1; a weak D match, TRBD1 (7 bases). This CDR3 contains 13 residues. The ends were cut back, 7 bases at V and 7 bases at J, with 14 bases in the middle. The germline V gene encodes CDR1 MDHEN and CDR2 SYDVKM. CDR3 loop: CASTSEGANEQFF. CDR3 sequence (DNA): TGTGCCAGCACCTCGGAGGGGGCAAATGAGCAGTTCTTC.

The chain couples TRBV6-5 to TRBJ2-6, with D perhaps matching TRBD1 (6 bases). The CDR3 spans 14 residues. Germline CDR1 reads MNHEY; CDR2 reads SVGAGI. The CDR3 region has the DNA TGTAGCACTACATCAGGGGCGGGGGCCAACGTCCTGACTTTC. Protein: CSTTSGAGANVLTF.

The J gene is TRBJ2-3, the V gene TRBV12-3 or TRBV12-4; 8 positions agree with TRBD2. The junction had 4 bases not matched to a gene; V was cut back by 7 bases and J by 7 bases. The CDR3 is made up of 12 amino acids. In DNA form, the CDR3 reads TGTGCCAGCACCGCGGGGGGTCATACGCAGTATTTT. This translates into CASTAGGHTQYF.

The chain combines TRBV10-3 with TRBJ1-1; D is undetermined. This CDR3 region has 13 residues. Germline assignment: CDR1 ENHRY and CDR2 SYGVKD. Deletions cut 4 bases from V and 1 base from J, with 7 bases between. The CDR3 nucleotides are TGTGCCATCAGTGCTTCGGGGAACACTGAAGCTTTCTTT. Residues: CAISASGNTEAFF.

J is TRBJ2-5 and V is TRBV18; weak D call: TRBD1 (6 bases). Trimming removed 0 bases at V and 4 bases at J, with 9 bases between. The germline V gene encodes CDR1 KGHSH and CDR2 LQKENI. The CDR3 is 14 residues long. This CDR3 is CASSPPDRRETQYF. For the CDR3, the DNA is TGTGCCAGCTCACCACCGGACAGAAGAGAGACCCAGTACTTC.

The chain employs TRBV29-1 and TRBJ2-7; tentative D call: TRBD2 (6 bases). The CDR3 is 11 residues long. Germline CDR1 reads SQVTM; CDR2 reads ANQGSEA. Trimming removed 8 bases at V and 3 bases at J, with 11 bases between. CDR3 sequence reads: CSIGGDYEQYF. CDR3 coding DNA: TGCAGCATCGGAGGGGACTACGAGCAGTACTTC.

This CDR3 is CASSLAQKVAGDYNEQFF. CDR3 sequence (DNA): TGCGCCAGCAGCTTGGCCCAAAAGGTAGCGGGAGATTACAATGAGCAGTTCTTC. V is TRBV5-1 and J is TRBJ2-1, with 9 bases fitting TRBD2. Germline V gene sequence: CDR1 SGHRS, CDR2 YFSETQ. The CDR3 covers 18 residues. The trim removed 0 bases at V and 4 bases at J, leaving 11 bases unmatched.

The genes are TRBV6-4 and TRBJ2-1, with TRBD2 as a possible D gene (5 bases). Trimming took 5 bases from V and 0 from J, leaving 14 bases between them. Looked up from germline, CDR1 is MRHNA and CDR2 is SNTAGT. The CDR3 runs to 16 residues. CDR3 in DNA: TGTGCCAGCAGTCCTGGACTGGGAAGCTCCTACAATGAGCAGTTCTTC. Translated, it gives CASSPGLGSSYNEQFF.

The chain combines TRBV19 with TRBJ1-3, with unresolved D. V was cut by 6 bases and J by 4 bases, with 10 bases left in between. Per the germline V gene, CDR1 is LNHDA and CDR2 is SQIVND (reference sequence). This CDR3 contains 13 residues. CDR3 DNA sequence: TGTGCCAGTAGCGGAGGGTACGGAAACACCATATATTTT. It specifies CASSGGYGNTIYF.

As DNA, the CDR3 is TGTGCCTGGGGGAAGGGGCGGGGGCGCACCTACAATGAGCAGTTCTTC. Protein: CAWGKGRGRTYNEQFF. This chain uses TRBV30 with TRBJ2-1, with a weak D call TRBD2 (7 bases). V shed 5 bases and J shed 2 bases, with 19 bases lying between them. Looked up from germline, CDR1 is GTSNPN and CDR2 is SVGIG (reference sequence). CDR3 size: 16 residues.

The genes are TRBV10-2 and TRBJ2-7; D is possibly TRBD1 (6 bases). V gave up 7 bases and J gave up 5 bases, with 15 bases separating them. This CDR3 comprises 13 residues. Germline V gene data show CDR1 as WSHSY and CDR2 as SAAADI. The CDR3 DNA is TGCGCCAGCAATATAGTAGGGGGTAACGAGCAGTACTTC. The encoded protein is CASNIVGGNEQYF.

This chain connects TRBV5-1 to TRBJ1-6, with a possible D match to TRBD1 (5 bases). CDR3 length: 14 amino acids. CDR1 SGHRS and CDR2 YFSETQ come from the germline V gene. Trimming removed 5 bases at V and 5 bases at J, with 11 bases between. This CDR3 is CASSKGRDNSPLHF. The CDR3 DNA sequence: TGCGCCAGCAGTAAGGGCAGGGATAATTCACCCCTCCACTTT.

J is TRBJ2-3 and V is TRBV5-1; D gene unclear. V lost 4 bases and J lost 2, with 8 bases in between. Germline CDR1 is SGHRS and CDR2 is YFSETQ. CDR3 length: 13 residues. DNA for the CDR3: TGCGCCAGCAGCCCCCAGGCCACAGATACGCAGTATTTT. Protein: CASSPQATDTQYF.